Given below is one T cell receptor beta chain in context. Germline CDR1 reads PRHDT; CDR2 reads FYEKMQ (reference sequence). V was shortened by 5 bases and J by 4 bases, with 14 bases between the two germline ends. This CDR3 contains 14 residues. This sample was included in a study of CD8 T cells in Susac syndrome. cDNA came from approximately 0.5 to 1 ug RNA primed by random hexamers. immunoSEQ multiplex PCR amplified TCR beta CDR3 across 54 Vbeta, 13 Jbeta. TCRdb recomputed calls from the immunoSEQ multiplex PCR reads with MiXCR, one row per CDR3 protein. The sample holds 60,000 to 75,000 distinct CDR3 sequences; around 93% are singletons and the top ten take about 0.25%.

The receptor was isolated from a human donor in good health. The chain uses TRBV13 and TRBJ1-2; D is uncertain. The specimen sequenced was CD8+ T cells from PBMCs. CDR3 loop: CASSEGEEVYGYTF. For the CDR3, the DNA is TGTGCCAGCAGCGAGGGCGAAGAAGTCTATGGCTACACCTTC.